The clone carrying this TCR beta chain was recorded many times. The target antigen is unknown. Germline CDR1 reads SEHNR; CDR2 reads FQNEAQ (reference sequence). The CDR3 runs 12 residues. The V gene lost 5 bases and the J gene lost 7 bases, with 11 bases spanning the gap. The sample is drawn from a study of human T cells and chemical hapten exposure. At the level of the study: Patients, largely female, had alopecia areata, totalis or universalis.

The study's findings and limits: Large CDR3 similarity clusters arose significantly more often from expanded TCRs than from controls. The study found that PT1 expanded TCR counts correlated positively with patch test score.

Attachment of unique molecular identifiers to individual cDNA molecules was performed in the library. From the RACE reads, TCRdb called clonotypes with MiXCR, one entry per CDR3 protein. Of tens of thousands of distinct CDR3 sequences in the sample, roughly 12% were seen once. Time point noted: pre-sensitization, week 0. Treatment described: therapeutic diphenylcyclopropenone sensitization with weekly scalp DPC. This TCR derives from a woman in her 30s with alopecia areata. Some clones in this sample may be carry-over from other donors' samples. The specimen comprised whole blood, sampled in connection with sensitization to the hapten diphenylcyclopropenone (DPC). The chain links TRBV7-9 to TRBJ1-1, with D tentatively TRBD1 (6 bases). CDR3 in DNA: TGTGCCAGCAGCCGAAGGACAGATGAAGCTTTCTTT. It is translated as CASSRRTDEAFF.